This T cell receptor (beta chain) was obtained from a study of blood T cell repertoires in COVID-19. Overall study context: From the United States, Italy and Spain came samples of acute and convalescent COVID-19. The cDNA or gDNA used as material had been derived from T cells, B-cell-depleted T cells, or PBMCs.

The germline V and J ends were trimmed by 6 bases and 1 base, with 12 bases remaining between them. Germline assignment: CDR1 SGHTA and CDR2 FQGTGA. There are 14 residues in the CDR3. How the authors handled the data: Reference gene primer amplification gave nucleated cell count estimates. The table came from immunoSEQ multiplex PCR; TCRdb's copy has only in-frame clones and leaves some out. That table is the source of V, J and clone size, and D and trimming were worked out from the DNA. In the table there are approximately 89,000 clones, 80% of which are singletons. Sequencing used peripheral blood. The receptor was derived from a human donor in a cohort sampled during active COVID-19. This rearrangement joins TRBV7-3 to TRBJ1-1, with D tentatively TRBD1 (5 bases). CDR3 in amino acids: CASSGGAKNTEAFF. CDR3 nucleotide sequence: TGTGCCAGCAGTGGAGGGGCCAAGAACACTGAAGCTTTCTTT.